The clone carrying this T cell receptor beta chain was seen more than once but under ten times. The antigen is undetermined. Deletions cut 8 bases from V and 3 bases from J, with 17 bases between. Germline CDR1 and CDR2: MNHEY and SVGAGI. This CDR3 spans 14 amino acids. The record originates from a study of T cells in localized non-small cell lung cancer. Overall study results and limits: Uninvolved adjacent lung had the highest recorded T cell clonality, with tumor below it. Appearances in adjacent lung were noted for a median approximately 50 of the top 100 tumor clones. Greater T cell density in blood accompanied longer overall survival.

TCRdb's copy holds only in-frame clones and misses some; the assay was immunoSEQ multiplex PCR. The sample lists 10,000 to 15,000 clones, around 83% occurring once. The source of this sequence is a male donor aged 60 or over with stage III lung adenocarcinoma. The chain is built from TRBV6-5 and TRBJ2-7; D ambiguous. The sequencing used peripheral blood, collected before any cancer treatment. CDR3 sequence reads: CASFTATRVYEQYF. In DNA form, the CDR3 reads TGTGCCAGCTTTACGGCAACACGCGTCTACGAGCAGTACTTC.